A selection of T cell receptor beta chains follows, all from one sample in a study of blood T cells in healthy people across ages. MiXCR, run by TCRdb on the 5' RACE reads, gives a single entry per CDR3 protein. The top ten clones hold 7% to 9% of a sample with more than 1,400,000 distinct CDR3 sequences, roughly 45% of them seen once. Material for sequencing was blood. All receptors derive from a woman aged 18-29 years in good health. Each CDR3 is given with its conserved first and last residue. Each record gives: D gene, J gene, clone size, V gene, CDR3 protein, CDR3 DNA. D genes are given only for firm matches. Clone size is shown for a subset of rows, as once, few, many or a class of expanded clone.

>.|TRBJ2-5|few|TRBV28
CASSSPGRGQYF
TGTGCCAGCAGTTCCCCGGGGCGTGGGCAGTACTTC
>TRBD2|TRBJ2-1|.|TRBV6-2/TRBV6-3
CASSWGSGGSYNEQFF
TGTGCCAGCAGTTGGGGTAGCGGGGGGTCCTACAATGAGCAGTTCTTC
>.|TRBJ1-2|.|TRBV12-3/TRBV12-4
CASFDLIRGYTF
TGTGCCAGCTTTGACCTTATCCGCGGCTACACCTTC
>TRBD2|TRBJ2-1|.|TRBV7-6
CASSLGNRGAYNEQFF
TGTGCCAGCAGCTTAGGAAACCGGGGGGCCTACAATGAGCAGTTCTTC
>TRBD1|TRBJ2-6|.|TRBV6-6
CASKTGGFSGANVLTF
TGTGCCAGCAAAACAGGGGGCTTTTCTGGGGCCAACGTCCTGACTTTC
>TRBD2|TRBJ2-7|.|TRBV9
CASSPLEAGATYEQYF
TGTGCCAGCAGCCCCCTTGAGGCGGGAGCCACTTACGAGCAGTACTTC
>.|TRBJ1-2|many|TRBV20-1
CSAKTENYGYTF
TGCAGTGCGAAGACGGAGAACTATGGCTACACCTTC
>.|TRBJ2-5|.|TRBV7-2
CASSLAIADPRGEQYF
TGTGCCAGCAGCTTAGCGATAGCGGATCCCCGGGGTGAGCAGTACTTC
>.|TRBJ2-3|.|TRBV24-1
CATSEPQGDTQYF
TGTGCCACCAGTGAGCCTCAGGGCGATACGCAGTATTTT
>TRBD1|TRBJ2-1|.|TRBV7-2
CASSSRRGQGPLSYNEQFF
TGTGCCAGCAGCTCCCGTAGGGGACAGGGGCCTCTCTCCTACAATGAGCAGTTCTTT
>.|TRBJ2-3|few|TRBV12-3/TRBV12-4
CASRGVLSTDTQYF
TGTGCCAGCAGGGGGGTCTTAAGCACAGATACGCAGTATTTT
>TRBD1|TRBJ1-1|.|TRBV6-1
CASGGQGYTEAFF
TGTGCCAGCGGAGGACAGGGGTACACTGAAGCTTTCTTT
>.|TRBJ2-6|.|TRBV7-3
CASSLMLTGANVLTF
TGTGCCAGCAGCTTAATGTTGACTGGGGCCAACGTCCTGACTTTC
>.|TRBJ1-5|few|TRBV2
CASSEGDLSNQPQHF
TGTGCCAGCAGTGAAGGTGATCTTAGCAATCAGCCCCAGCATTTT
>.|TRBJ2-7|few|TRBV29-1
CSVDLGDSYEQYF
TGCAGCGTTGATTTGGGGGACTCCTACGAGCAGTACTTC
>.|TRBJ2-7|.|TRBV4-1
CASSQESSDGTYEQYF
TGCGCCAGCAGCCAAGAAAGCTCGGACGGAACCTACGAGCAGTACTTC
>.|TRBJ2-3|many|TRBV6-5
CASSSLAREGTDTQYF
TGTGCCAGCAGTTCACTAGCTCGAGAGGGGACAGATACGCAGTATTTT
>.|TRBJ2-5|few|TRBV28
CASGLVGETQYF
TGTGCCAGCGGGCTAGTGGGAGAGACCCAGTACTTC
>.|TRBJ1-1|few|TRBV11-2
CASSSSGALTEAFF
TGTGCCAGCAGCTCCTCAGGGGCTCTCACTGAAGCTTTCTTT
>.|TRBJ2-1|.|TRBV4-1
CASSQQRGMINEQFF
TGCGCCAGCAGCCAACAAAGAGGAATGATCAATGAGCAGTTCTTC
>TRBD2|TRBJ2-1|few|TRBV24-1
CLKMTSGRINEQFF
TGTCTCAAAATGACTAGCGGGAGGATCAATGAGCAGTTCTTC
>TRBD1|TRBJ1-2|few|TRBV5-1
CASSTQQGNHDYGYTF
TGCGCCAGCAGCACCCAACAGGGGAATCACGACTATGGCTACACCTTC
>.|TRBJ1-3|few|TRBV6-6
CASSSAGGTGNTIYF
TGTGCCAGCAGCTCGGCGGGAGGAACAGGAAACACCATATATTTT
>TRBD2|TRBJ2-1|.|TRBV20-1
CSATMGLAGDNEQFF
TGCAGTGCTACCATGGGACTAGCGGGGGACAATGAGCAGTTCTTC
>.|TRBJ2-2|.|TRBV10-2
CAGGPGEDTGELFF
TGCGCCGGGGGGCCGGGGGAGGACACCGGGGAGCTGTTTTTT
>TRBD2|TRBJ2-1|.|TRBV5-1
CASSLPPSGVNNEQFF
TGCGCCAGCAGCTTGCCCCCTAGCGGGGTGAACAATGAGCAGTTCTTC
>.|TRBJ2-1|few|TRBV20-1
CSARDGGGVYNEQFF
TGCAGTGCTAGAGACGGTGGAGGTGTTTACAATGAGCAGTTCTTC
>.|TRBJ2-4|few|TRBV28
CASSPEGILAKNIQYF
TGTGCCAGCAGCCCCGAGGGTATACTAGCCAAAAACATTCAGTACTTC
>.|TRBJ2-5|.|TRBV6-5
CASSYSSRGAGETQYF
TGTGCCAGCAGTTACTCGAGTCGGGGGGCAGGGGAGACCCAGTACTTC
>.|TRBJ2-7|few|TRBV12-3/TRBV12-4
CASSLEGARSYEQYF
TGTGCCAGCAGTTTGGAGGGGGCGCGTTCCTACGAGCAGTACTTC
>.|TRBJ2-5|.|TRBV10-3
CVIRAGVQETQYF
TGTGTCATCAGGGCCGGGGTACAAGAGACCCAGTACTTC
>.|TRBJ2-5|.|TRBV11-3
CASSRGLVQETQYF
TGTGCCAGCAGCCGAGGACTGGTCCAAGAGACCCAGTACTTC
>.|TRBJ2-5|.|TRBV7-2
CASSLVMGTQQETQYF
TGTGCCAGCAGCTTAGTCATGGGAACACAACAAGAGACCCAGTACTTC
>.|TRBJ1-6|once|TRBV12-3/TRBV12-4
CASRLGGALHF
TGTGCCAGCAGACTCGGTGGTGCCCTCCACTTT
>.|TRBJ2-1|.|TRBV3-1
CASAESSGGPGHEQFF
TGTGCCAGCGCGGAATCGTCGGGCGGACCTGGGCATGAGCAGTTCTTC
>TRBD1|TRBJ1-5|few|TRBV12-3/TRBV12-4
CASSSGQGVSGNQPQHF
TGTGCCAGCAGTTCGGGACAGGGGGTTTCGGGCAATCAGCCCCAGCATTTT
>.|TRBJ1-1|.|TRBV7-9
CASSPGSWYTEAFF
TGTGCCAGCAGCCCTGGGAGTTGGTACACTGAAGCTTTCTTT
>TRBD1|TRBJ2-7|few|TRBV6-5
CASSQTGTGANEQYF
TGTGCCAGCAGCCAGACCGGGACAGGGGCCAACGAGCAGTACTTC
>.|TRBJ2-7|.|TRBV6-4
CASSEWQGYEQYF
TGTGCCAGCAGTGAGTGGCAGGGTTACGAGCAGTACTTC
>TRBD2|TRBJ2-5|.|TRBV20-1
CSARDWRGAPGGTQYF
TGCAGTGCTAGAGATTGGCGGGGGGCCCCAGGCGGTACCCAGTACTTC
>TRBD2|TRBJ2-7|.|TRBV5-1
CASSSQRDPSYNEQYF
TGCGCCAGCAGCTCTCAGCGGGACCCCTCCTACAATGAGCAGTACTTC
>TRBD1|TRBJ2-7|few|TRBV10-2
CASRRDRGIPYEQYF
TGCGCCAGCAGGAGGGACAGGGGGATTCCCTACGAGCAGTACTTC
>.|TRBJ1-3|.|TRBV4-1
CASSQERTVGNTIYF
TGCGCCAGCAGCCAGGAGAGGACAGTTGGAAACACCATATATTTT
>.|TRBJ1-5|.|TRBV5-6
CASSLWTFRNQPQHF
TGTGCCAGCAGCCTTTGGACGTTTCGTAATCAGCCCCAGCATTTT